This T cell receptor beta chain was sequenced for a study of CD8+ T cells in alopecia areata. Study in general: A regimen of oral tofacitinib, 5 to 10 mg twice daily, was given to treated patients. Tofacitinib ran for 6 to 18 months before 6 months off drug. Affected scalp percentage determined the severity score of treated patients.

Treatment: oral pan-JAK inhibitor, 5-10 mg twice daily. Investigators isolated RNA and reverse transcribed it into cDNA to act as the sequencing template. Some clones are missing from TCRdb's copy, which holds only in-frame ones; the method was immunoSEQ multiplex PCR. The sample holds more than 110,000 clones, roughly 52% seen once. V lost 0 bases and J lost 0, with 14 bases in between. The germline V gene encodes CDR1 SQVTM and CDR2 ANQGSEA. The CDR3 runs to 16 residues. The sequences come from CD8+ T cells sorted from blood, collected at week 4, from a patient treated with tofacitinib. The chain carries TRBV29-1 and TRBJ1-1; possibly TRBD1 for D (6 bases). This receptor was taken from a human donor with alopecia areata. For the CDR3, the DNA is TGCAGCGTTGAAGATCGATGGGGGGCCGTGAACACTGAAGCTTTCTTT. It yields the protein CSVEDRWGAVNTEAFF. The full variable domain, rest sourced from reference TRBV29-1 and TRBJ1-1, is SAVISQKPSRDICQRGTSLTIQCQVDSQVTMMFWYRQQPGQSLTLIATANQGSEATYESGFVIDKFPISRPNLTFSTLTVSNMSPEDSSIYLCSVEDRWGAVNTEAFFGQGTRLTVV.